The 9 T cell receptor beta chains below come from one sample, sequenced in a study of T cell repertoires in cytomegalovirus infection. MiXCR, run by TCRdb on the reads, gives a single entry per CDR3 protein. Found here are 630,000 or so distinct CDR3 sequences, about 24% of them singletons; the top ten hold under 8.5%. Specimen: CD8+ T cells from PBMCs. All receptors derive from a human donor in good health (CMV status not recorded). Some clones in this sample may be carry-over from other donors' samples.

The chain carries TRBV25-1 and TRBJ2-2, with D maybe TRBD1 (5 bases). The CDR3 runs to 21 residues. V shed 4 bases and J shed 4 bases, with 31 bases lying between them. CDR1 and CDR2 from the germline V gene are MGHDK and SYGVNS. The CDR3 DNA is TGTGCCAGCAGTGTTAGGGGCCCCCGTAGGTGGAAGCTTTCTTGCACCGGGGAGCTGTTTTTT. Protein product: CASSVRGPRRWKLSCTGELFF.

Concerning this clonotype itself: This may be a read error, as it is one base from a much larger clone. The genes are TRBV7-4 and TRBJ1-2; no clear D gene. Germline V gene data show CDR1 as SGHVT and CDR2 as SQSDAQ. The CDR3 has 16 amino acids. V dropped 5 bases and J dropped 6 bases, with 22 bases sitting between them. CDR3 nucleotide sequence: TGTGCCAGCAGCCCAACGCTGGGATCGCGAAGTCATGGCTACACCTTC. Translating it yields CASSPTLGSRSHGYTF.

The chain is built from TRBV5-4 and TRBJ1-1; D is uncertain. V was trimmed by 2 bases and J by 7 bases, leaving 18 bases between them. CDR3 length: 15 amino acids. CDR1 SGHNT and CDR2 YYREEE come from the germline V gene (reference sequence). The CDR3 DNA reads TGTGCCAGCAGCTTTTTTTCCGGTTCGGGTGGTGAAGCTTTCTTT. Translated: CASSFFSGSGGEAFF.

This clonotype was observed a few times. The V and J genes are TRBV2 and TRBJ2-3; TRBD2 is a possible D gene (5 bases). Germline V gene data show CDR1 as SNHLY and CDR2 as FYNNEI. V was pared by 6 bases and J by 0 bases, with 16 bases between. The CDR3 is 16 amino acids. CDR3 region: CASRGPLRGSTDTQYF. The CDR3 DNA reads as TGTGCCAGCAGAGGCCCGCTCCGGGGAAGCACAGATACGCAGTATTTT.

The chain employs TRBV6-6 and TRBJ2-7; 8 bases are a match to TRBD2. The trim removed 6 bases at V and 1 base at J, leaving 8 bases unmatched. This CDR3 has 15 residues. Germline V CDR1 and CDR2: MNHNY, SVGAGI (reference sequence). CDR3 sequence: CASRHGGGGSYEQYV. CDR3 nucleotides: TGTGCCAGCAGACACGGGGGGGGAGGTTCCTACGAGCAGTACGTC.

A note on this clonotype: This sequence may be a read error, since a much larger clone differs from it by one base. The chain links TRBV9 to TRBJ2-1; 8 positions match TRBD1. The CDR3 loop spans 14 amino acids. The germline CDR1 and CDR2 sequences are SGDLS and YYNGEE. V gave up 6 bases and J gave up 4 bases; unmatched junction bases: 6. CDR3 nucleotides: TGTGCCAGCACCTTAACAGGGGGATACAATGAGCAGTTCTTC. It yields the protein CASTLTGGYNEQFF.

The V and J genes are TRBV7-9 and TRBJ1-1, with a tentative D call TRBD1 (5 bases). This CDR3 comprises 18 residues. The germline V and J ends were trimmed by 5 bases and 0 bases, with 22 bases remaining between them. Germline V gene lookup returns CDR1 SEHNR and CDR2 FQNEAQ (reference sequence). The CDR3 DNA is TGTGCCAGCAGCCTTACTCCTCTGACAGCTTCCATGAACACTGAAGCTTTCTTT. This codes for CASSLTPLTASMNTEAFF.

V gene TRBV28 combines with J gene TRBJ2-5; TRBD2 is a possible D gene (5 bases). The V end lost 8 bases, the J end lost 3 bases, and 13 bases lay between the germline ends. This CDR3 spans 13 amino acids. Germline-derived CDR1 and CDR2 are MDHEN and SYDVKM. The CDR3 reads CASSGVHEETQYF. CDR3 in DNA: TGTGCCAGCTCCGGGGTCCACGAAGAGACCCAGTACTTC.

The CDR3 sequence is CASSVGGVVSYNEQFF. DNA for the CDR3: TGTGCCAGCAGCGTAGGCGGGGTTGTATCCTACAATGAGCAGTTCTTC. This sequence joins TRBV9 and TRBJ2-1; perhaps TRBD2 as D (6 bases). CDR1 and CDR2 (germline): SGDLS, YYNGEE. Trimming took off 0 bases at V and 1 base at J, with 11 bases between the two ends. The CDR3 extends over 16 amino acids.